Presented here are 23 T cell receptor beta chains from one specimen sequenced in a study of T cells in women clearing cervical HPV infection. The protocol was immunoSEQ multiplex PCR, while the TCRdb copy is restricted to in-frame clones and leaves out a portion. The sample totals around 38,000 clones; its top ten clones hold about 8%. Sequences were obtained from blood buffy coat. The receptor source for this set is a woman aged 18 to 75 with a cervical HPV16 infection that either progressed to CIN3+ or cleared (not recorded which).

On this clone itself: The CDR3 is cut off 3 residues early in the read; its end comes from the germline J gene. The chain links TRBV10-2 to TRBJ2-5; 10 bases align to TRBD2. J gave up 3 bases and V 4 bases, and 2 bases lay outside the gene matches. Germline V gene data show CDR1 as WSHSY and CDR2 as SAAADI. CDR3 length: 14 amino acids. The DNA read from the CDR3 is TGCGCCAGCAGTGGGACTAGCGGAAAAGAGACC. Translated: CASSGTSGKET. The CDR3 in its entirety is CASSGTSGKETQYF.

Note on this clone: The CDR3 end lies 3 residues beyond the end of the read and is filled in from the germline J gene. This rearrangement joins TRBV7-8 to TRBJ2-1; tentatively, D is TRBD2 (5 bases). The CDR3 is made up of 14 amino acids. CDR1 is SGHVS, CDR2 FQNEAQ, per germline. The ends were cut back, 5 bases at V and 8 bases at J, with 16 bases in the middle. The sequenced CDR3 bases are TGTGCCAGCAGCCCCAGTCTAGCTGGGGATGAG. Its translation: CASSPSLAGDE. In full, the CDR3 is CASSPSLAGDEQFF.

Note on this clone: The read ends 3 residues before the CDR3 terminus; that terminus is restored from the germline J gene. The rearrangement links TRBV7-6 to TRBJ2-1, with TRBD1 matching 7 bases. Germline assignment: CDR1 SGHVS and CDR2 FNYEAQ. V was clipped by 4 bases and J by 2 bases; unmatched bases: 8. This CDR3 region has 16 residues. The sequenced part of the CDR3 DNA is TGTGCCAGCAGCTACGAAAGGGACAGTCCCTACAATGAG. As protein: CASSYERDSPYNE. In full, the CDR3 reads CASSYERDSPYNEQFF. Looking up the rest from reference TRBV7-6 and TRBJ2-1 gives the full variable domain: GAGVSQSPRYKVTKRGQDVALRCDPISGHVSLYWYRQALGQGPEFLTYFNYEAQQDKSGLPNDRFSAERPEGSISTLTIQRTEQRDSAMYRCASSYERDSPYNEQFFGPGTRLTVL.

In the case of this clone: The sequenced fragment ends 3 residues before the CDR3 boundary, so the rest is inferred from the germline J gene. The same CDR3 arises from other DNA sequences in this sample as well. This sequence joins TRBV20-1 and TRBJ1-5, with no clear D. Trimming cost V 3 bases and J 0 bases, with 12 bases left between them. Germline V gene data show CDR1 as DFQATT and CDR2 as SNEGSKA (reference sequence). The CDR3 is 15 amino acids. CDR3 DNA (partial): TGCAGTGCTAGTAAAGGGCCCTATAGCAATCAGCCC. Amino acids: CSASKGPYSNQP. The complete CDR3 sequence is CSASKGPYSNQPQHF.

Concerning this clone itself: The read finishes 3 residues shy of the CDR3 end, and the germline J gene is used to complete it. The V and J genes are TRBV5-1 and TRBJ2-1, with 8 positions matching TRBD1. The germline gives CDR1 SGHRS, CDR2 YFSETQ. V lost 0 bases, J lost 5 bases, and 10 bases stayed unmatched. This CDR3 is 17 amino acids long. CDR3 loop: CASSLVQGARADNEQFF. The DNA read from the CDR3 is TGCGCCAGCAGCTTGGTCCAGGGGGCGAGGGCAGACAATGAG.

On this clone: Coverage ceases 3 residues before the CDR3 finishes, and the germline J gene fills in the end. The chain has TRBV10-3 and TRBJ2-5; D might be TRBD1 (5 bases). With 1 base removed from V and 2 bases from J, the gap between germline ends came to 20 bases. The CDR3 runs 18 residues. Germline lookup yields CDR1 ENHRY and CDR2 SYGVKD. The CDR3 is CAISELKRHPGPQETQYF. The sequenced CDR3 bases are TGTGCCATCAGTGAGTTAAAACGACACCCAGGGCCTCAAGAGACC.

On this clone itself: With the read ending 3 residues before the CDR3 end, the germline J gene is used to fill in that end. The chain uses TRBV30 and TRBJ2-5; TRBD1 matches 10 bases. Germline-derived CDR1 and CDR2 are GTSNPN and SVGIG (reference sequence). The CDR3 has 15 residues. V trimming: 1 base; J trimming: 5 bases; junction bases outside the gene matches: 7. CDR3 loop: CAWSATGGAGETQYF. Incomplete CDR3 DNA: TGTGCCTGGAGTGCGACAGGGGGCGCGGGTGAGACC.

Concerning this clone itself: The CDR3 is cut off 3 residues early in the read; its end comes from the germline J gene. The rearrangement uses TRBV5-1 and TRBJ2-1; 12 bases align to TRBD2. V was pared by 4 bases and J by 8 bases, with 7 bases of the junction left unmatched. The CDR3 totals 15 residues. Germline CDR1 SGHRS, CDR2 YFSETQ. The sequenced part of the CDR3 DNA is TGCGCCAGCAGCCCACCGACTAGCGGGAGTGATGAG. It is translated as CASSPPTSGSDE. The entire CDR3 protein is CASSPPTSGSDEQFF.

As regards this clone: Read coverage stops 3 residues before the CDR3 terminus; the germline J gene supplies the remainder. This chain links TRBV19 with TRBJ1-5; D might be TRBD1 (5 bases). Germline loops: CDR1 LNHDA, CDR2 SQIVND (reference sequence). This CDR3 has 18 residues. V shed 3 bases and J shed 0 bases, with 18 bases lying between them. CDR3 amino acids: CASSISLSGIYSNQPQHF. The sequenced CDR3 bases are TGTGCCAGTAGTATCAGCCTATCAGGGATTTATAGCAATCAGCCC.

With regard to this clone: Sequencing ends 3 residues short of the CDR3 end; the germline J gene provides the rest. The chain uses TRBV12-3 or TRBV12-4 and TRBJ2-2; TRBD1 matches at 11 bases. This CDR3 has 15 residues. With 6 bases clipped from V and 7 bases from J, the junction kept 7 bases outside the gene matches. The CDR3 DNA, read in part, is TGTGCCAGCAGCTCGGGACAGGGGGGGATCGGGGAG. Translating gives CASSSGQGGIGE. The entire CDR3 reads CASSSGQGGIGELFF.

A note on this clone: Sequencing ends 3 residues short of the CDR3 end; the germline J gene provides the rest. The chain uses TRBV2 and TRBJ2-3, with 7 bases lining up with TRBD2. The V and J ends lost 9 bases and 3 bases, in that order; junction bases with no gene match: 6. The CDR3 spans 13 residues. From germline, CDR1 is SNHLY and CDR2 FYNNEI. The CDR3 spells CAREELATDTQYF. The part of the CDR3 DNA that was read is TGTGCCAGGGAAGAACTAGCGACAGATACG.

With regard to this clone: The observed sequence ends 3 residues before the CDR3 terminus, with the missing tail filled in from the germline J gene. The chain is built from TRBV5-1 and TRBJ2-3, with 13 bases aligning to TRBD2. V trimming: 0 bases; J trimming: 2 bases; junction bases outside the gene matches: 12. The CDR3 totals 20 residues. Germline CDR1 SGHRS, CDR2 YFSETQ. The covered CDR3 bases are TGCGCCAGCAGCTTGGAGGGACTAGCGGGACGGGTAGGGTCCACAGATACG. Encoded protein: CASSLEGLAGRVGSTDT. The full CDR3 is CASSLEGLAGRVGSTDTQYF.

A remark on this clone: The read gets to within 3 residues of the CDR3 end, and the germline J gene fills in the rest. V usage is TRBV7-7 and J usage is TRBJ2-1; weak D call: TRBD1 (6 bases). V lost 5 bases, J lost 5 bases, and 10 bases lay in between. Per the germline V gene, CDR1 is SSHAT and CDR2 is FNYEAQ (reference sequence). This CDR3 comprises 13 residues. The CDR3 loop is CASSRDKNNEQFF. The CDR3 bases that were read are TGTGCCAGCAGCCGGGACAAAAACAATGAG.

With regard to this clone: Read sequence stops 3 residues before the CDR3 end, and the germline J gene provides the missing end. The J gene is TRBJ2-5, the V gene TRBV29-1; D is uncertain. Germline values: CDR1 SQVTM, CDR2 ANQGSEA. The CDR3 length is 15 residues. V was clipped by 0 bases and J by 3 bases, with 14 bases between them. The sequenced part of the CDR3 DNA is TGCAGCGTTGAAGATGTGTATACAGAAGAAGAGACC. Protein: CSVEDVYTEEET. The entire CDR3 reads CSVEDVYTEEETQYF.

Note on this clone: The read stops 3 residues short of the end of the CDR3; the missing end is completed from the germline J gene. This chain joins TRBV20-1 and TRBJ2-1; no definite D call. The CDR3 runs to 13 residues. V lost 5 bases and J 3 bases, leaving 11 bases between the germline ends. In germline, CDR1 is DFQATT, CDR2 SNEGSKA (reference sequence). CDR3 bases read: TGCAGTGCTGGCGCAGGTCGCTACAATGAG. Translated: CSAGAGRYNE. The whole CDR3 protein reads CSAGAGRYNEQFF.

Details on this clone: The CDR3 end lies 3 residues beyond the end of the read and is filled in from the germline J gene. J is TRBJ1-1 and V is TRBV20-1; 9 bases are a match to TRBD1. The V segment lost 0 bases and the J segment 3 bases; nucleotides outside the gene matches: 2. Germline CDR1 and CDR2: DFQATT and SNEGSKA (reference sequence). This CDR3 is built from 14 residues. Partial CDR3 DNA: TGCAGTGCTAGAGAGTGGGACAGGGACACTGAA. This codes for CSAREWDRDTE. Given in full, the CDR3 is CSAREWDRDTEAFF.

Turning to this clone: The CDR3 end lies 3 residues beyond the end of the read and is filled in from the germline J gene. V gene TRBV28 combines with J gene TRBJ2-7, with D possibly being TRBD1 (6 bases). Between the trimmed V and J ends, which lost 7 bases and 2 bases, there was a span of 12 bases. The CDR3 consists of 13 residues. Germline V gives CDR1 MDHEN, CDR2 SYDVKM. The CDR3 here is CASIGTLPYEQYF. The sequenced part of the CDR3 DNA is TGTGCCAGCATCGGGACACTACCCTACGAG.

Worth noting for this clone: The sequenced fragment ends 3 residues before the CDR3 boundary, so the rest is inferred from the germline J gene. The J gene is TRBJ1-4, the V gene TRBV19, with 11 bases matching TRBD1. Germline-derived CDR1 and CDR2 are LNHDA and SQIVND (reference sequence). There are 15 residues in the CDR3. After removal of 5 bases from V and 7 bases from J, the junction contained 6 bases not matched to a gene. CDR3 bases read: TGTGCCAGTAGTGACCCGGGACAGGGGGGTGAAAAA. It specifies CASSDPGQGGEK. The complete CDR3 protein is CASSDPGQGGEKLFF.

As concerns this clone: The CDR3 is cut off 3 residues early in the read; its end comes from the germline J gene. The chain has TRBV7-3 and TRBJ2-1, with TRBD1 matching over 7 bases. Trimming removed 2 bases from V and 7 bases from J; junction bases left unmatched: 2. Germline V gene lookup returns CDR1 SGHTA and CDR2 FQGTGA. The CDR3 spans 13 residues. CDR3 residues: CASSLEGANEQFF. The CDR3 bases that were read are TGTGCCAGCAGCTTAGAGGGGGCTAATGAG.

About this clone: The DNA ends 3 residues before the CDR3 does, and the rest of the CDR3 is filled in from the germline J gene. This chain connects TRBV12-3 or TRBV12-4 to TRBJ1-5; 7 positions agree with TRBD1. CDR3 length equals 18 residues. V shed 3 bases, J shed 0 bases, and the junction held 11 bases outside the gene matches. CDR3 sequence: CASSFDRQGLLSNQPQHF. The DNA read from the CDR3 is TGTGCCAGCAGTTTTGATAGACAGGGACTCCTTAGCAATCAGCCC.

About this clone itself: Sequencing ends 3 residues short of the CDR3 end; the germline J gene provides the rest. The V and J genes are TRBV29-1 and TRBJ2-5; the D gene is possibly TRBD1 (6 bases). Germline CDR1 reads SQVTM; CDR2 reads ANQGSEA. This CDR3 has 14 amino acids. Trimming took 4 bases from V and 7 from J, leaving 19 bases between them. This CDR3 is CSVVPDRDTSTQYF. Incomplete CDR3 DNA: TGCAGCGTTGTGCCGGACAGAGATACGTCGACC.

The part of the CDR3 DNA that was read is TGTGCCAGCTCACCACTAAATGGACAGGGACTTGCTGGGGCCAACGTC. Translated: CASSPLNGQGLAGANV. The CDR3 in its entirety is CASSPLNGQGLAGANVLTF. The chain combines TRBV18 with TRBJ2-6; 8 bases match TRBD1. Read sequence stops 3 residues before the CDR3 end, and the germline J gene provides the missing end. Trimming at V came to 1 base and at J to 2 bases, leaving 10 bases not matched to a gene. This CDR3 has 19 residues. Germline lookup yields CDR1 KGHSH and CDR2 LQKENI.

Worth noting for this clone: With the read ending 3 residues before the CDR3 end, the germline J gene is used to fill in that end. The rearrangement joins TRBV5-4 to TRBJ1-4; no clear D. The CDR3 is 14 amino acids. V lost 1 base and J 7 bases, leaving 11 bases between the germline ends. CDR1 and CDR2 from the germline V gene are SGHNT and YYREEE (reference sequence). This CDR3 reads CASSLTSDGEKLFF. The sequenced CDR3 bases are TGTGCCAGCAGCTTGACGTCAGATGGTGAAAAA.